This TCR beta chain is from a study of T-cell reconstitution after alpha-beta-depleted transplantation in children. Construction of the TCRbeta library involved unique molecular identifiers. MiXCR, run by TCRdb on the PCR reads, gives a single entry per CDR3 protein. The data contain tens of thousands of distinct CDR3 sequences, about 5% of them singletons. A few counts support this clonotype. Its antigen is unknown. Broader study findings: One year post-transplant, T-cell counts and diversity were largely derived from T cells produced anew. For some patients, TCRbeta diversity was high at day 60 because of recipient T cells and thymic progenitors that survived.

This receptor was obtained from a female patient aged 2-15 years who had a stem cell transplant for aplastic anemia, so the T cells may come from the graft donor. Sequenced here: PBMCs, mostly from graft donor cells, sampled 60 days after TCRalphabeta/CD19-depleted stem cell transplant.

The CDR3 here is CASSLRKQGFAYEQYF. The DNA for the CDR3 is TGCGCCAGCAGCTTGCGAAAACAGGGGTTCGCCTACGAGCAGTACTTC. The genes are TRBV5-1 and TRBJ2-7, with TRBD1 matching 7 bases. The CDR3 runs 16 residues. Looked up from germline, CDR1 is SGHRS and CDR2 is YFSETQ. V gave up 1 base and J gave up 2 bases; unmatched junction bases: 9.